The 32 T cell receptor beta chains below were found in one sample sequenced in a study of blood T cell repertoires in COVID-19 (dated by TCRdb to about 2020). Receptor libraries were prepared by the immunoSEQ multiplex PCR assay. Entries here come from immuneACCESS through TCRdb and include only in-frame sequences with V and J called. Some clones fail to appear in such tables; in the studies checked, an unresolved V gene covers under half of the shortfall, and the cause of the remainder is unknown. Here the sample has over 400,000 clones; approximately 86% occur a single time. Of the sample, approximately 8% falls within the top ten clones. Sequencing was performed on PBMCs or T cells enriched from blood (not recorded which). The receptor source for this set is an older woman who had recovered from COVID-19.

This clone has a single count. The rearrangement uses TRBV13 and TRBJ2-6; maybe TRBD1 (6 bases). The CDR3 extends over 15 amino acids. The germline V gene has CDR1 PRHDT and CDR2 FYEKMQ (reference sequence). V lost 5 bases to trimming and J lost 4 bases, with 12 bases between them. CDR3 DNA sequence: TGTGCCAGCAGCCTCACCCAGGGGGGGGCCAACGTCCTGACTTTC. It encodes CASSLTQGGANVLTF.

The J gene is TRBJ1-5, the V gene TRBV12-1; the table's D call, TRBD1, was not checked against the DNA. TRBV12-1 is a pseudogene segment. This CDR3 has 14 amino acids. CDR3 residues: CASSPRTGGQPQHF. The CDR3 DNA is TGTGCCAGCAGCCCACGGACAGGGGGTCAGCCCCAGCATTTT.

The chain employs TRBV19 and TRBJ1-1; tentative D call: TRBD1 (5 bases). From germline, CDR1 is LNHDA and CDR2 SQIVND (reference sequence). The length of the CDR3 is 15 residues. Trimming shortened V by 0 bases and J by 2 bases, and 10 bases separated the two germline ends. The CDR3 nucleotides are TGTGCCAGTAGTATAGATCTGGGGCTCAACACTGAAGCTTTCTTT. It yields the protein CASSIDLGLNTEAFF. The full variable domain, completed using reference TRBV19 and TRBJ1-1, is DGGITQSPKYLFRKEGQNVTLSCEQNLNHDAMYWYRQDPGQGLRLIYYSQIVNDFQKGDIAEGYSVSREKKESFPLTVTSAQKNPTAFYLCASSIDLGLNTEAFFGQGTRLTVV.

The CDR3 nucleotides are TGTGCCATCAGTGAGTCGGGAGGGTCCTATGGCTACACCTTC. Its protein is CAISESGGSYGYTF. The chain recombines TRBV10-3 with TRBJ1-2; D is undetermined. Per germline, CDR1 ENHRY and CDR2 SYGVKD. The germline V and J ends were trimmed by 0 bases and 4 bases, with 9 bases remaining between them. This CDR3 has 14 amino acids.

V is TRBV6-5 and J is TRBJ1-1; 7 bases fit TRBD1. There are 12 residues in the CDR3. V gave up 5 bases and J gave up 7 bases; unmatched junction bases: 4. Germline CDR1 reads MNHEY; CDR2 reads SVGAGI. The CDR3 bases are TGTGCCAGCAGTCCACGGACAGGTGAAGCTTTCTTT. Translated, it gives CASSPRTGEAFF.

A remark on this clone: The same CDR3 also results from other DNA sequences found in this sample. The chain links TRBV5-1 to TRBJ2-5; TRBD2 is a possible D gene (7 bases). Germline values: CDR1 SGHRS, CDR2 YFSETQ. V lost 0 bases and J 5 bases, leaving 11 bases between the germline ends. The CDR3 consists of 14 residues. The CDR3 here is CASSLGGGRETQYF. Written as DNA, the CDR3 is TGCGCCAGCAGCTTGGGGGGGGGCCGGGAGACCCAGTACTTC.

The V call is TRBV27, the J call TRBJ2-4; 7 bases agree with TRBD1. Germline CDR1 is MNHEY and CDR2 is SMNVEV (reference sequence). Losses at the gene ends were 6 bases for V and 6 bases for J; bases not matched to a gene: 8. CDR3 length: 14 residues. The DNA of the CDR3 is TGTGCCAGCAGCACCGGGACAGTTGTAAACATTCAGTACTTC. This gives the protein CASSTGTVVNIQYF.

This rearrangement joins TRBV6-5 to TRBJ1-1, with TRBD1 matching over 9 bases. The V gene end was trimmed by 6 bases and the J gene end by 2 bases; junction bases not matched to a gene: 4. The length of the CDR3 is 14 residues. CDR1 and CDR2 (germline): MNHEY, SVGAGI. DNA of the CDR3: TGTGCCAGCAGCAAGGGACAGGGAAACACTGAAGCTTTCTTT. Protein sequence: CASSKGQGNTEAFF.

CDR3 protein: CASSLGTGDTYEQYV. Written as DNA, the CDR3 is TGTGCCAGCAGCCTCGGGACAGGGGACACCTACGAGCAGTACGTC. The chain links TRBV12-1 to TRBJ2-7; the DNA was not used to check the table's D call, TRBD1. TRBV12-1 is a documented pseudogene. The CDR3 runs 15 residues.

This rearrangement joins TRBV6-5 to TRBJ2-3; D is possibly TRBD1 (5 bases). CDR1 is MNHEY and CDR2 is SVGAGI in the germline V gene. This CDR3 contains 15 residues. V was trimmed by 7 bases and J by 4 bases, leaving 18 bases between them. In nucleotides, the CDR3 is TGTGCCAGCACCCGCGCAGGGTGGGCCGCAGATACGCAGTATTTT. This translates into CASTRAGWAADTQYF.

The chain carries TRBV18 and TRBJ1-6, with TRBD1 matching 10 bases. V gave up 4 bases and J gave up 7 bases; unmatched junction bases: 4. CDR1 is KGHSH, CDR2 LQKENI, per germline. The CDR3 extends over 15 amino acids. The CDR3 DNA follows: TGTGCCAGCTCACTGGGACAGGGGATGAATTCACCCCTCCACTTT. Translated, it gives CASSLGQGMNSPLHF.

The rearrangement links TRBV5-1 to TRBJ2-7; 9 bases align to TRBD2. In germline, CDR1 is SGHRS, CDR2 YFSETQ. The CDR3 has 16 amino acids. V shed 2 bases, J shed 4 bases, and the junction held 10 bases outside the gene matches. CDR3 nucleotides: TGCGCCAGCAGCTTAGCGGCGGGGGGGCCGATGTACGAGCAGTACTTC. Protein sequence: CASSLAAGGPMYEQYF. Full variable domain (rest looked up from reference TRBV5-1 and TRBJ2-7): KAGVTQTPRYLIKTRGQQVTLSCSPISGHRSVSWYQQTPGQGLQFLFEYFSETQRNKGNFPGRFSGRQFSNSRSEMNVSTLELGDSALYLCASSLAAGGPMYEQYFGPGTRLTVT.

This sequence joins TRBV18 and TRBJ2-1; 7 bases are shared with TRBD1. The CDR3 totals 15 residues. In germline, CDR1 is KGHSH, CDR2 LQKENI. V was clipped by 5 bases and J by 6 bases; unmatched bases: 10. The CDR3 nucleotides are TGTGCCAGCTCAGCGACAGGGCAAATAGGCAATGAGCAGTTCTTC. Protein sequence: CASSATGQIGNEQFF.

The chain carries TRBV5-1 and TRBJ2-2, with 9 nucleotides matching TRBD2. Per germline, CDR1 SGHRS and CDR2 YFSETQ. Trimming cost V 7 bases and J 0 bases; bases outside gene matches: 4. The CDR3 is 15 residues long. The CDR3 region is CASAGGGANTGELFF. The CDR3 region has the DNA TGCGCCAGCGCGGGCGGGGGGGCGAACACCGGGGAGCTGTTTTTT.

The chain is built from TRBV24-1 and TRBJ2-1; D not certain. The ends were cut back, 5 bases at V and 0 bases at J, with 16 bases in the middle. Germline loops: CDR1 KGHDR, CDR2 SFDVKD. The CDR3 is 17 amino acids. The CDR3 spells CATSAPTHDPSYNEQFF. The CDR3, as DNA: TGTGCCACCAGTGCCCCGACACACGATCCCTCCTACAATGAGCAGTTCTTC.

The CDR3 protein is CASSLAGGPNEQFF. DNA for the CDR3: TGTGCCAGCAGCTTGGCGGGGGGGCCCAATGAGCAGTTCTTC. The chain joins TRBV13 to TRBJ2-1; 9 bases align to TRBD2. Germline CDR1 reads PRHDT; CDR2 reads FYEKMQ (reference sequence). V shed 3 bases and J 6 bases; nucleotides not matched to a gene: 3. This CDR3 is built from 14 residues.

CDR3 amino acids: CASGLRDRGNGELFF. CDR3 bases: TGTGCTAGTGGTTTGAGGGACAGGGGAAACGGGGAGCTGTTTTTT. The V gene is TRBV12-5, the J gene TRBJ2-2; 10 positions match TRBD1. Germline CDR1 and CDR2: LGHNT and FRNRAP. Losses at the gene ends were 2 bases for V and 7 bases for J; bases not matched to a gene: 4. The CDR3 is made up of 15 amino acids.

This chain uses TRBV11-3 with TRBJ2-5; 8 bases agree with TRBD1. CDR3 length: 14 amino acids. Germline V gene lookup returns CDR1 SGHNT and CDR2 YENEEA. V was clipped by 6 bases and J by 5 bases; unmatched bases: 8. Written as DNA, the CDR3 is TGTGCCAGCAGACCTCAGGGGGCAGGGGAGACCCAGTACTTC. Translating it yields CASRPQGAGETQYF.

V is TRBV29-1 and J is TRBJ2-5, with TRBD1 identical over 7 bases. Germline CDR1 reads SQVTM; CDR2 reads ANQGSEA. Germline trimming cut 5 bases from V and 4 bases from J; bases unmatched to any gene: 10. The CDR3 runs 14 residues. CDR3 DNA: TGCAGCGTTAGAAGCCGGGACAGAGTAGAGACCCAGTACTTC. Translated, it gives CSVRSRDRVETQYF.

The V and J genes are TRBV2 and TRBJ2-1; 13 bases agree with TRBD2. The CDR3 consists of 16 residues. CDR1 is SNHLY and CDR2 is FYNNEI in the germline V gene. Trimming took 3 bases from V and 11 from J; bases not matched to a gene: 10. The CDR3 region is CASSDPGLAGKDQQFF. The CDR3 coding sequence is TGTGCCAGCAGTGACCCGGGACTAGCGGGGAAAGACCAGCAGTTCTTC.

The chain links TRBV5-6 to TRBJ2-1; TRBD2 aligns across 7 bases. Germline V gene data show CDR1 as SGHDT and CDR2 as YYEEEE. V lost 3 bases, J lost 7 bases, and 10 bases stayed unmatched. The CDR3 contains 15 residues. In nucleotides, the CDR3 is TGTGCCAGCAGCTATCGGGGGGACCGAGTTAATGAGCAGTTCTTC. Its protein product is CASSYRGDRVNEQFF. The variable domain in full, with the rest retrieved from reference TRBV5-6 and TRBJ2-1, is DAGVTQSPTHLIKTRGQQVTLRCSPKSGHDTVSWYQQALGQGPQFIFQYYEEEERQRGNFPDRFSGHQFPNYSSELNVNALLLGDSALYLCASSYRGDRVNEQFFGPGTRLTVL.

The gene calls are TRBV7-9 and TRBJ1-2, with TRBD1 matching 9 bases. This CDR3 region has 15 residues. From germline, CDR1 is SEHNR and CDR2 FQNEAQ (reference sequence). Trimming removed 3 bases from V and 6 bases from J; junction bases left unmatched: 8. The CDR3 DNA is TGTGCCAGCAGCTTGATTACGACAGGGGGTGATGGCTACACCTTC. Its translation is CASSLITTGGDGYTF. The complete variable domain, with remaining parts taken from reference TRBV7-9 and TRBJ1-2, reads DTGVSQNPRHKITKRGQNVTFRCDPISEHNRLYWYRQTLGQGPEFLTYFQNEAQLEKSRLLSDRFSAERPKGSFSTLEIQRTEQGDSAMYLCASSLITTGGDGYTFGSGTRLTVV.

The chain carries TRBV5-5 and TRBJ2-7; D perhaps matches TRBD1 (5 bases). V was trimmed by 5 bases and J by 7 bases, leaving 16 bases between them. This CDR3 has 13 amino acids. Germline V lookup: CDR1 SGHKS, CDR2 YYEKEE (reference sequence). The CDR3: CASSGPSKGEQYV. The CDR3 nucleotides are TGTGCCAGCAGTGGACCTTCAAAGGGGGAGCAGTACGTC.

This clone was observed once. Other DNA sequences in this specimen translate into the identical CDR3. CDR3 sequence (DNA): TGTGCCAGCAGCGCTCGACAGGGGGCGGGCACCGGGGAGCTGTTTTTT. Its protein is CASSARQGAGTGELFF. This sequence joins TRBV9 and TRBJ2-2; 10 bases align to TRBD1. The length of the CDR3 is 16 residues. J was trimmed by 4 bases and V by 3 bases; bases with no gene match: 6. Germline CDR1 reads SGDLS; CDR2 reads YYNGEE. The full variable domain, in which reference TRBV9 and TRBJ2-2 provide the parts outside the CDR3, is DSGVTQTPKHLITATGQRVTLRCSPRSGDLSVYWYQQSLDQGLQFLIQYYNGEERAKGNILERFSAQQFPDLHSELNLSSLELGDSALYFCASSARQGAGTGELFFGEGSRLTVL.

In regard to this clone: The same CDR3 can be traced to other DNA sequences in this sample. The chain has TRBV24-1 and TRBJ1-2, with a weak D call TRBD1 (6 bases). CDR3 length: 12 amino acids. V lost 2 bases and J 7 bases, leaving 7 bases between the germline ends. CDR1 is KGHDR, CDR2 SFDVKD, per germline. The CDR3 region is CATSDSGAGYTF. Written as DNA, the CDR3 is TGTGCCACCAGTGATTCAGGGGCTGGCTACACCTTC.

The chain is built from TRBV2 and TRBJ2-7, with D unresolved. V was pared by 4 bases and J by 5 bases, with 15 bases between. Germline lookup yields CDR1 SNHLY and CDR2 FYNNEI. The CDR3 has 14 amino acids. The CDR3 loop is CASSGSDNPNEQYF. Here the CDR3 DNA reads TGTGCCAGCAGTGGTTCCGATAATCCTAACGAGCAGTACTTC.

The J gene is TRBJ1-5, the V gene TRBV9; no reliable D call. In germline, CDR1 is SGDLS, CDR2 YYNGEE. The length of the CDR3 is 12 residues. V was shortened by 4 bases and J by 6 bases, with 8 bases between the two germline ends. The CDR3 is CASSTGGQPQHF. In nucleotides, the CDR3 is TGTGCCAGCAGCACGGGAGGTCAGCCCCAGCATTTT. Looking up the rest from reference TRBV9 and TRBJ1-5 gives the full variable domain: DSGVTQTPKHLITATGQRVTLRCSPRSGDLSVYWYQQSLDQGLQFLIQYYNGEERAKGNILERFSAQQFPDLHSELNLSSLELGDSALYFCASSTGGQPQHFGDGTRLSIL.

This clone was detected only a few times. The chain recombines TRBV7-9 with TRBJ1-4; TRBD1 matches 7 bases. Per the germline V gene, CDR1 is SEHNR and CDR2 is FQNEAQ (reference sequence). The CDR3 runs 13 residues. J gave up 8 bases and V 5 bases, and 5 bases lay outside the gene matches. The CDR3: CASSRQGREKLFF. The CDR3 DNA reads as TGTGCCAGCAGCCGACAGGGTCGGGAAAAACTGTTTTTT.

About this clone itself: A junction boundary mismatches the germline segment, possibly from a read error. The V and J genes are TRBV6-1 and TRBJ1-4, with 10 bases that match TRBD1. CDR1 is MNHNS and CDR2 is SASEGT in the germline V gene. The CDR3 runs to 12 residues. The CDR3 reads CASSEGVRDRGF. The CDR3 region has the DNA TGTGCCAGCAGTGAAGGAGTGAGGGACAGGGGTTTT.

The chain has TRBV7-9 and TRBJ1-1; D is perhaps TRBD1 (5 bases). Looked up from germline, CDR1 is SEHNR and CDR2 is FQNEAQ (reference sequence). This CDR3 is 13 amino acids long. Trimming shortened V by 5 bases and J by 5 bases, and 12 bases separated the two germline ends. CDR3: CASSQSGTTEAFF. In nucleotides, the CDR3 is TGTGCCAGCAGCCAAAGCGGGACGACTGAAGCTTTCTTT.

This rearrangement joins TRBV19 to TRBJ1-2; 9 nucleotides align to TRBD1. The germline V gene encodes CDR1 LNHDA and CDR2 SQIVND (reference sequence). CDR3 length: 14 amino acids. Trimming cost V 7 bases and J 8 bases; bases outside gene matches: 11. CDR3 coding DNA: TGTGCCAGTAATACCCCGGGACAGGGCTGGGGCTACACCTTC. This encodes CASNTPGQGWGYTF.

The V gene is TRBV10-3, the J gene TRBJ2-7; weak D call: TRBD2 (5 bases). This CDR3 is built from 14 residues. Germline CDR1 and CDR2: ENHRY and SYGVKD. The V end lost 0 bases, the J end lost 3 bases, and 9 bases lay between the germline ends. The CDR3: CAISESSGIYEQYF. The DNA of the CDR3 is TGTGCCATCAGTGAGTCGTCGGGGATCTACGAGCAGTACTTC.